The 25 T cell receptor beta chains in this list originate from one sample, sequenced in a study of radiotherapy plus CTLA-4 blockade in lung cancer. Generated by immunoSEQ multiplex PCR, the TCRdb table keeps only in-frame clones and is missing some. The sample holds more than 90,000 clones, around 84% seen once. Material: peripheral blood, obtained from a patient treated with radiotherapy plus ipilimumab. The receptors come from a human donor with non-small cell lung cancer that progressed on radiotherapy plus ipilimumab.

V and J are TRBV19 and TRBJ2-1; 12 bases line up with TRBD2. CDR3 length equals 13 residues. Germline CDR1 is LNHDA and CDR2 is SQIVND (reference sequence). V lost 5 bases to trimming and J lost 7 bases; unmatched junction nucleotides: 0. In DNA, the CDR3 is TGTGCCAGTAGTGGACTAGCGGGAAATGAGCAGTTCTTC. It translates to CASSGLAGNEQFF.

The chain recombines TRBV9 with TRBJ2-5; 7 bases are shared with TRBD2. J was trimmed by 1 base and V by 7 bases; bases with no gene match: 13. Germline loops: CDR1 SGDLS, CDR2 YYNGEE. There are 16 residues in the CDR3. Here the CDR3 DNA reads TGTGCCAGCCAAGAGGGAGGGCGGAGGACCCAAGAGACCCAGTACTTC. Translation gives CASQEGGRRTQETQYF.

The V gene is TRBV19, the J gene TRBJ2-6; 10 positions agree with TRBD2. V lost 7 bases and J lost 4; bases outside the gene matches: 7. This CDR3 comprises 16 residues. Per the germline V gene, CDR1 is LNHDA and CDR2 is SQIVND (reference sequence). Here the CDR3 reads CASKASGSQGANVLTF. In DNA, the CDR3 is TGTGCCAGTAAGGCTAGCGGGAGTCAGGGGGCCAACGTCCTGACTTTC.

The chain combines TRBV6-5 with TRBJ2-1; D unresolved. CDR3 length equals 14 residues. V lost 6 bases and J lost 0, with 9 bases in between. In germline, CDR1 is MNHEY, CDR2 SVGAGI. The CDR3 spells CASSLHSSYNEQFF. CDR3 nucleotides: TGTGCCAGCAGCCTACATAGCTCCTACAATGAGCAGTTCTTC.

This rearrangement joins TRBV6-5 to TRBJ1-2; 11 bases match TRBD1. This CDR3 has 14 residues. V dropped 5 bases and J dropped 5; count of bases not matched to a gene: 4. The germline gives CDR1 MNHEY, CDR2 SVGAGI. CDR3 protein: CASSERDRGYGYTF. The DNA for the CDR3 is TGTGCCAGCAGTGAACGGGACAGGGGGTATGGCTACACCTTC.

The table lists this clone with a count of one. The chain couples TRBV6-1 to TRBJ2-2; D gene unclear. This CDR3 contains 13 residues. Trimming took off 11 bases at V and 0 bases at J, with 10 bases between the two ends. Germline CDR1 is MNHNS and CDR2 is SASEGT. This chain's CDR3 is CAGRSPNTGELFF. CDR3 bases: TGTGCCGGACGGAGCCCGAACACCGGGGAGCTGTTTTTT.

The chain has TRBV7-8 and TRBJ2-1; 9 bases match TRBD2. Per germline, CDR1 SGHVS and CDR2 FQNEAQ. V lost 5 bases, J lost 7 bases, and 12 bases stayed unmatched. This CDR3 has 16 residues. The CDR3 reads CASSAGVREGRNEQFF. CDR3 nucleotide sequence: TGTGCCAGCAGCGCAGGGGTGCGGGAGGGCCGTAATGAGCAGTTCTTC. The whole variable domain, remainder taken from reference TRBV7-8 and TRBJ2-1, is GAGVSQSPRYKVAKRGQDVALRCDPISGHVSLFWYQQALGQGPEFLTYFQNEAQLDKSGLPSDRFFAERPEGSVSTLKIQRTQQEDSAVYLCASSAGVREGRNEQFFGPGTRLTVL.

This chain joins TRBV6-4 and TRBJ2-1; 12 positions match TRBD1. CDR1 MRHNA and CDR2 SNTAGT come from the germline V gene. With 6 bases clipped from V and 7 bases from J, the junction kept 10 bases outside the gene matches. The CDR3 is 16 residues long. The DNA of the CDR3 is TGTGCCAGCAGCACCTCCGGGACAGGGGGCGAGAATGAGCAGTTCTTC. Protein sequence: CASSTSGTGGENEQFF.

The CDR3 nucleotides are TGCAGCGTTGATGGTATAGCAGAAGCTTTCTTT. Translated: CSVDGIAEAFF. The genes are TRBV29-1 and TRBJ1-1; no clear D. This CDR3 comprises 11 residues. Germline V lookup: CDR1 SQVTM, CDR2 ANQGSEA. The V and J ends lost 3 bases and 8 bases respectively, with 10 bases between them.

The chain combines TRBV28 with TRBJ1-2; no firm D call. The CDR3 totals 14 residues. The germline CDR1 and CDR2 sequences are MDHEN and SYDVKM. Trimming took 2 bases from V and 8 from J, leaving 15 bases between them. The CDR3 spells CASSLPDRGGGYTF. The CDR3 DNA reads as TGTGCCAGCAGTTTACCCGACCGGGGAGGAGGCTACACCTTC.

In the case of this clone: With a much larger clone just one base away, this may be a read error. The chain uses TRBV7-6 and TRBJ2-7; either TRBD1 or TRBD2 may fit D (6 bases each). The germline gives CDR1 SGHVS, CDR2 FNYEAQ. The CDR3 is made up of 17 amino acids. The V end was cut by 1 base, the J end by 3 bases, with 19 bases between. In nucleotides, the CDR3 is TGTGCCAGCAGCTTAGAGGGGGGTGGGGGCGGGTACTACGAGCAGTACTTC. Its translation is CASSLEGGGGGYYEQYF.

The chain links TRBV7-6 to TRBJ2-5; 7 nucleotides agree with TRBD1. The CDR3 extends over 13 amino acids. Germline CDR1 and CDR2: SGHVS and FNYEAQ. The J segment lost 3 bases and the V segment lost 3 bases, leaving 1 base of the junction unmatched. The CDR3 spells CASSFGTEETQYF. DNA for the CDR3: TGTGCCAGCAGCTTCGGGACAGAAGAGACCCAGTACTTC. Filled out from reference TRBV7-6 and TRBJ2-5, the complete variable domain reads GAGVSQSPRYKVTKRGQDVALRCDPISGHVSLYWYRQALGQGPEFLTYFNYEAQQDKSGLPNDRFSAERPEGSISTLTIQRTEQRDSAMYRCASSFGTEETQYFGPGTRLLVL.

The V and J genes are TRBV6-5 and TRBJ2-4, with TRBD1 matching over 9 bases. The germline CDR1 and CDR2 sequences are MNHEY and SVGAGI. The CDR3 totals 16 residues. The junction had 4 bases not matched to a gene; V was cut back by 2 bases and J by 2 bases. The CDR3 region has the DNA TGTGCCAGCAGTTACGGGACAGGGAGTACCAAAAACATTCAGTACTTC. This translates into CASSYGTGSTKNIQYF.

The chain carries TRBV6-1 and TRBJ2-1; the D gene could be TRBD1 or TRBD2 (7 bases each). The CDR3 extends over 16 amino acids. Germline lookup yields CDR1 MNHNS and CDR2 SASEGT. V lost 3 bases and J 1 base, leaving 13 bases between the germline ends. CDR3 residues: CASSDRGGLSYNEQFF. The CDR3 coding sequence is TGTGCCAGCAGTGACAGGGGGGGACTATCCTACAATGAGCAGTTCTTC.

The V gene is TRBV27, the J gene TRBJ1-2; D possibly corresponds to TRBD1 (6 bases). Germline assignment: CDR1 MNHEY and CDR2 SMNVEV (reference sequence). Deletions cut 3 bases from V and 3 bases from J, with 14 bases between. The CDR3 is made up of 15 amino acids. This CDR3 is CASSFRGRSDYGYTF. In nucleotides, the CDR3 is TGTGCCAGCAGTTTCAGGGGCCGTTCAGACTATGGCTACACCTTC.

As DNA, the CDR3 is TGTGCCAGCAGCCTCAAACCGGGACAGGGGTTCAAAAATGAGCAGTTCTTC. It specifies CASSLKPGQGFKNEQFF. The chain carries TRBV5-6 and TRBJ2-1, with 10 bases fitting TRBD1. Germline assignment: CDR1 SGHDT and CDR2 YYEEEE. Trimming removed 4 bases from V and 7 bases from J; junction bases left unmatched: 14. The CDR3 consists of 17 residues.

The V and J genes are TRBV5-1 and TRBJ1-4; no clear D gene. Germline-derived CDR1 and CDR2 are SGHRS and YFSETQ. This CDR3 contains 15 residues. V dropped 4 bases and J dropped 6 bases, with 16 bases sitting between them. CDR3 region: CASSTTGAADEKLFF. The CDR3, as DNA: TGCGCCAGCAGCACGACGGGCGCAGCTGATGAAAAACTGTTTTTT.

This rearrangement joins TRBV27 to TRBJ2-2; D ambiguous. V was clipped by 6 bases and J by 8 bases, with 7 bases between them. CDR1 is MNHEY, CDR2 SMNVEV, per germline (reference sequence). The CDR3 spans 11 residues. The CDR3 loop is CASSPRGELFF. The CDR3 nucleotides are TGTGCCAGCAGCCCTAGAGGGGAGCTGTTTTTT.

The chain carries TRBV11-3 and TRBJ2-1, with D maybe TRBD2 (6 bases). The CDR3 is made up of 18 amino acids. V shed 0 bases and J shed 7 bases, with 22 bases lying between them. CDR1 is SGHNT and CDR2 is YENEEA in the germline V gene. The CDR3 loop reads CASSLDPASASGVNEQFF. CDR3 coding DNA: TGTGCCAGCAGCTTAGATCCGGCCTCAGCGTCGGGAGTGAATGAGCAGTTCTTC.

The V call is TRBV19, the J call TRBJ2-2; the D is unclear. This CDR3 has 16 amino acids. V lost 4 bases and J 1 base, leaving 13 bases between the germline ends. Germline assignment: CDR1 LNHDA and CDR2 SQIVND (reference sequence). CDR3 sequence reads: CASSTNGLMNTGELFF. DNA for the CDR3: TGTGCCAGTAGTACAAATGGGCTGATGAACACCGGGGAGCTGTTTTTT.

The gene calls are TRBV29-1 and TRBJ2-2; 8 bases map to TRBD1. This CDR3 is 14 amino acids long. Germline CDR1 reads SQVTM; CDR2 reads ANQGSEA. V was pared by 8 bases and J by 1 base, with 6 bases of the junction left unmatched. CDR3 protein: CSTQGQGNTGELFF. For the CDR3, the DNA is TGCAGCACCCAAGGACAGGGGAACACCGGGGAGCTGTTTTTT.

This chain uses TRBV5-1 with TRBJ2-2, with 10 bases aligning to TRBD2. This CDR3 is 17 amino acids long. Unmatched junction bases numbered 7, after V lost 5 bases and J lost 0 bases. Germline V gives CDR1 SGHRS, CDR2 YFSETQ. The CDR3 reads CASRPELAGTNTGELFF. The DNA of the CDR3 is TGCGCCAGCAGGCCGGAACTAGCGGGGACGAACACCGGGGAGCTGTTTTTT.

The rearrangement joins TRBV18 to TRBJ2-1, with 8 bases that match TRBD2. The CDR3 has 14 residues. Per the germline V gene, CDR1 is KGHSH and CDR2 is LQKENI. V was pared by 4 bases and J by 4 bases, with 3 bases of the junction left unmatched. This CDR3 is CASSLLAEYNEQFF. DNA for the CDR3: TGTGCCAGCTCACTACTAGCGGAATACAATGAGCAGTTCTTC.

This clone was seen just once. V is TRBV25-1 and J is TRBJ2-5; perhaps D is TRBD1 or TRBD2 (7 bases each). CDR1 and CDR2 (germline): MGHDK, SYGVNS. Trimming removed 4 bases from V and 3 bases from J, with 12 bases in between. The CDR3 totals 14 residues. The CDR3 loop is CASSVRGGEETQYF. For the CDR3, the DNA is TGTGCCAGCAGTGTCAGGGGGGGGGAAGAGACCCAGTACTTC.

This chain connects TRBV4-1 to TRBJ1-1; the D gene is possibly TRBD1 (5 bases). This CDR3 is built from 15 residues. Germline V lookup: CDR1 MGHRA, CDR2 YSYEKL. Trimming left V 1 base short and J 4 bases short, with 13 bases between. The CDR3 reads CASSQALSGPTEAFF. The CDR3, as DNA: TGCGCCAGCAGCCAAGCCCTCTCGGGACCCACTGAAGCTTTCTTT.